Included here is one T cell receptor beta chain sequence, with context. Antigen specificity is unknown. These data belong to a study of T cell responses to AZD1222 COVID-19 vaccine. Study-wide findings and caveats: Compared with day 0, the breadth and depth of the Spike-specific TCR repertoire rose significantly after two doses of AZD1222.

The method was immunoSEQ multiplex PCR; TCRdb's version includes in-frame clones alone and lacks a portion of them. The table has 98,000 or so clones, about 88% seen once; the top ten hold 12% to 15%. The TCR originated in an adult who received the AZD1222 COVID-19 vaccine. Specimen: peripheral blood, collected 28 days after the second AZD1222 dose.

CDR3 amino acids: CAWKKRGAGELFF. DNA for the CDR3: TGTGCCTGGAAAAAAAGGGGAGCCGGGGAGCTGTTTTTT. The genes are TRBV30 and TRBJ2-2; possibly TRBD1 or TRBD2 for D (5 bases each). Germline assignment: CDR1 GTSNPN and CDR2 SVGIG (reference sequence). V lost 4 bases to trimming and J lost 6 bases, with 12 bases between them. This CDR3 has 13 residues. Based on the CDR3 plus reference TRBV30 and TRBJ2-2, the full variable domain is SQTIHQWPATLVQPVGSPLSLECTVEGTSNPNLYWYRQAAGRGLQLLFYSVGIGQISSEVPQNLSASRPQDRQFILSSKKLLLSDSGFYLCAWKKRGAGELFFGEGSRLTVL.